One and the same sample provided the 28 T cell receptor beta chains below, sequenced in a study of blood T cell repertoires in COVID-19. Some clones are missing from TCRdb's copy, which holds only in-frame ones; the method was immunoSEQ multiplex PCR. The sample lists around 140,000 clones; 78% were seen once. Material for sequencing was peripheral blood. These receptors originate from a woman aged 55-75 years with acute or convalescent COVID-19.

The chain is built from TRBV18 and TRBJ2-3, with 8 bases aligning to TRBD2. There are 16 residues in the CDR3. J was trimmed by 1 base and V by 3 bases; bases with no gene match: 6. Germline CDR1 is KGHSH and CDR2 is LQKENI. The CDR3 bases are TGTGCCAGCTCACCGAGGACTAGCATCGGCACAGATACGCAGTATTTT. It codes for CASSPRTSIGTDTQYF.

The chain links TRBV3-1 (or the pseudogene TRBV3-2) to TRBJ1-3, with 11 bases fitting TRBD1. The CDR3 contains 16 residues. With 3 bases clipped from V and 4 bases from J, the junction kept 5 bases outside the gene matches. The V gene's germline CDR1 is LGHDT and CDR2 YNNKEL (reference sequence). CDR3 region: CASSHGQGAGGNTIYF. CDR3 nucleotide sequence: TGTGCCAGCAGCCACGGACAGGGGGCAGGGGGAAACACCATATATTTT.

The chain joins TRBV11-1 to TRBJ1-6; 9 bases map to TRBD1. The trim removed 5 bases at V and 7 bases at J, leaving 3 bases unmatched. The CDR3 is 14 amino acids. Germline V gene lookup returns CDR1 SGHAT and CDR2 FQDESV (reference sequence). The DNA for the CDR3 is TGTGCCAGCAGCCTGGACAGGGGAAATTCACCCCTCCACTTT. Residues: CASSLDRGNSPLHF.

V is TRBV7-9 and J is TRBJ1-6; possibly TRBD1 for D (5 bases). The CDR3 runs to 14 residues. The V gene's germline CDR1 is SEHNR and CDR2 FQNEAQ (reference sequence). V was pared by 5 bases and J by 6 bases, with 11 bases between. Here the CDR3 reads CASSLMGLNSPLHF. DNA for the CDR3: TGTGCCAGCAGCCTTATGGGGCTTAATTCACCCCTCCACTTT.

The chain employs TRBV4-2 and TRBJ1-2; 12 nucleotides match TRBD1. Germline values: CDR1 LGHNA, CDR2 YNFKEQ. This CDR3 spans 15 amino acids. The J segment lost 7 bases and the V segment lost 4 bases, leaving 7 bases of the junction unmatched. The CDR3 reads CASSPGQGASSGYTF. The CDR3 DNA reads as TGTGCCAGCAGCCCGGGACAGGGGGCGTCAAGTGGCTACACCTTC.

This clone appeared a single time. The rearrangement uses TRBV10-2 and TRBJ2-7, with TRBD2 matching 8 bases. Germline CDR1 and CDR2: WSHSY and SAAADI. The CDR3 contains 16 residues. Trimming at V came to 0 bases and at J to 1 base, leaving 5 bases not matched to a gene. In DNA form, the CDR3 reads TGCGCCAGCAGTGAGTCGGGGGCGGGAGGATCCTACGAGCAGTACTTC. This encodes CASSESGAGGSYEQYF.

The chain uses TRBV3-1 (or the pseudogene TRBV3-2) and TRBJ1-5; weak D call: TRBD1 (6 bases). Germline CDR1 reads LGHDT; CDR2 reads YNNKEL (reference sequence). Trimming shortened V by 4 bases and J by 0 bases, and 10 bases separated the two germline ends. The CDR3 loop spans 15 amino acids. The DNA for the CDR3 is TGTGCCAGCAGCCCCGGACAGCGTAGCAATCAGCCCCAGCATTTT. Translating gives CASSPGQRSNQPQHF.

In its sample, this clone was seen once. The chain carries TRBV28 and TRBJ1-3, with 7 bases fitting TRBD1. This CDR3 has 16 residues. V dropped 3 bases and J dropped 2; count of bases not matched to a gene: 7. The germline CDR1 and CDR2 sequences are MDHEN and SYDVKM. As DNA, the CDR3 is TGTGCCAGCAGTTTTACAGGGGAGCCCGCTGGAAACACCATATATTTT. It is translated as CASSFTGEPAGNTIYF.

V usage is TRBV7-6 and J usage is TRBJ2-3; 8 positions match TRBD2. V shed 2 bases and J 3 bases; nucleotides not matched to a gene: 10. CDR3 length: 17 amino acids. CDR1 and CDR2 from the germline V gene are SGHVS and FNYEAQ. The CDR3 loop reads CASSLFVGRAPTDTQYF. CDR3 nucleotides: TGTGCCAGCAGCTTATTTGTCGGGAGGGCCCCGACAGATACGCAGTATTTT.

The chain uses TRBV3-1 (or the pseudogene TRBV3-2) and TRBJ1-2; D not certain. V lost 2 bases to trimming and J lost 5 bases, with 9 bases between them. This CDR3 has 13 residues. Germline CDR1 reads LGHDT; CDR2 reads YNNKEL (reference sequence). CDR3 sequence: CASSQMGGYGYTF. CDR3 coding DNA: TGTGCCAGCAGCCAAATGGGAGGGTATGGCTACACCTTC.

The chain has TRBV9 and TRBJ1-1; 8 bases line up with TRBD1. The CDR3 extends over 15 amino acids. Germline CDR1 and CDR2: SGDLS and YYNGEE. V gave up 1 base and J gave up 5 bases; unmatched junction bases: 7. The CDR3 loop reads CASSVYDRGSTEAFF. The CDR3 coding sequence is TGTGCCAGCAGCGTATACGACAGGGGTAGTACTGAAGCTTTCTTT. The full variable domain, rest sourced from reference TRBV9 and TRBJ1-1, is DSGVTQTPKHLITATGQRVTLRCSPRSGDLSVYWYQQSLDQGLQFLIQYYNGEERAKGNILERFSAQQFPDLHSELNLSSLELGDSALYFCASSVYDRGSTEAFFGQGTRLTVV.

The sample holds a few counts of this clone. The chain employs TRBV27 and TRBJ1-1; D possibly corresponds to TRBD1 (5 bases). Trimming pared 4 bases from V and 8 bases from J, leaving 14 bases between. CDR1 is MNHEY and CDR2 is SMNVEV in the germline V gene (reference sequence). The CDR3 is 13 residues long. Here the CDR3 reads CASSSHWTTEAFF. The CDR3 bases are TGTGCCAGCAGTTCCCACTGGACAACCGAAGCTTTCTTT.

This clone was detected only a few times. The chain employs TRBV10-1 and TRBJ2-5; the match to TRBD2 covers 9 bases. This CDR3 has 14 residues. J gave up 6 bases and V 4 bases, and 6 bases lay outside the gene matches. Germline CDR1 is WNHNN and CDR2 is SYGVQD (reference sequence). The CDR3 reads CASSAAGGVQTQYF. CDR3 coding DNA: TGCGCCAGCAGTGCAGCGGGAGGCGTCCAGACCCAGTACTTC.

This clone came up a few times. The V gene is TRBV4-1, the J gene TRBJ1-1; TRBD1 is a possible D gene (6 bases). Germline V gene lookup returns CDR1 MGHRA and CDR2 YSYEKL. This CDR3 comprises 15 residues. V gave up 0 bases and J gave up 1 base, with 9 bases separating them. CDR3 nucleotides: TGCGCCAGCAGCCAAGATGCGGACAGGAACACTGAAGCTTTCTTT. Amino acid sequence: CASSQDADRNTEAFF.

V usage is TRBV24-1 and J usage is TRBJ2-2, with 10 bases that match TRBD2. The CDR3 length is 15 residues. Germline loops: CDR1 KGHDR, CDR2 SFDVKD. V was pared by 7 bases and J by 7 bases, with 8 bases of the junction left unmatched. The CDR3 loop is CATSEPSGSGGELFF. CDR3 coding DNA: TGTGCCACCAGCGAGCCTAGCGGGAGTGGCGGGGAGCTGTTTTTT.

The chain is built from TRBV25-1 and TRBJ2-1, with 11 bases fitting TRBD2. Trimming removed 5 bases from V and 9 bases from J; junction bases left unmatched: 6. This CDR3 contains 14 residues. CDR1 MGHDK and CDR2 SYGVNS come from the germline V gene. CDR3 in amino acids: CASSLAGGFGEQFF. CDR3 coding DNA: TGTGCCAGCAGTCTAGCGGGAGGATTTGGTGAGCAGTTCTTC.

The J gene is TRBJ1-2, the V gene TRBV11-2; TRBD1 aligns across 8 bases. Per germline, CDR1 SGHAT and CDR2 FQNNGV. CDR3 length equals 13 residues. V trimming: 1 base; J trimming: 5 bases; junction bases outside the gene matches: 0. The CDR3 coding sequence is TGTGCCAGCAGCTTAGGGACAGGGTATGGCTACACCTTC. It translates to CASSLGTGYGYTF.

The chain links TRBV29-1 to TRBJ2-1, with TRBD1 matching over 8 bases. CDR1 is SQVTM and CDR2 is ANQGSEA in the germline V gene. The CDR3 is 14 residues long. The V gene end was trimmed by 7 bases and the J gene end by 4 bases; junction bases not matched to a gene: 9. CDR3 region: CSGAGTGNYNEQFF. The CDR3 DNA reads TGCAGCGGCGCCGGGACAGGCAATTACAATGAGCAGTTCTTC.

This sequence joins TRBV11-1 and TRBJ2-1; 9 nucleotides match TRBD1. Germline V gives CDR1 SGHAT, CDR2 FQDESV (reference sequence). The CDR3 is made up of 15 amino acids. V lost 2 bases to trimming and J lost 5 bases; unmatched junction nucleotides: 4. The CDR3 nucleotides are TGTGCCAGCAGCTTAAAGGACAGGGGAGACAATGAGCAGTTCTTC. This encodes CASSLKDRGDNEQFF.

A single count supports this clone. As DNA, the CDR3 is TGTGCCAGCTCACCGGACAGGCTCGCTGAAGCTTTCTTT. Translating gives CASSPDRLAEAFF. The chain couples TRBV18 to TRBJ1-1; TRBD1 agrees at 7 bases. V shed 3 bases and J 6 bases; nucleotides not matched to a gene: 4. Germline-derived CDR1 and CDR2 are KGHSH and LQKENI. The CDR3 totals 13 residues.

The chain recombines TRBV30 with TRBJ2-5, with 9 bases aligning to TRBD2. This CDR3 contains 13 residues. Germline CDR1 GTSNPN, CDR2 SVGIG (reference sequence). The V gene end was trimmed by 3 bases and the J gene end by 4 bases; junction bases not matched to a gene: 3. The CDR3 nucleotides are TGTGCCTGGAGAGGGACTAGCCGAGAGACCCAGTACTTC. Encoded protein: CAWRGTSRETQYF.

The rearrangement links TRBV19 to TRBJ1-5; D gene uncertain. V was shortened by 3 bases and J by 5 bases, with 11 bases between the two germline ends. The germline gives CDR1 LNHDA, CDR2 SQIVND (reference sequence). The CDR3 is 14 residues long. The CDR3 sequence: CASSIRRFHQPQHF. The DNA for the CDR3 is TGTGCCAGTAGTATTCGCAGATTCCATCAGCCCCAGCATTTT.

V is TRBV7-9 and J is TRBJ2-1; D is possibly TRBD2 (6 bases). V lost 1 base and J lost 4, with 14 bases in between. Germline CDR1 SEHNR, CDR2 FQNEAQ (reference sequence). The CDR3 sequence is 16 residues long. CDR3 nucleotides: TGTGCCAGCAGCTTAGGGGCCGGGAGCAGATACAATGAGCAGTTCTTC. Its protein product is CASSLGAGSRYNEQFF.

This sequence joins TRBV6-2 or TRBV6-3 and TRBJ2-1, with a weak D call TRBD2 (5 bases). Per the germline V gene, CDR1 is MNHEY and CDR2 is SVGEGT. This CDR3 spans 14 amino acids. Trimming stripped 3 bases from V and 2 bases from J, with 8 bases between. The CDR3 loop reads CASSYVSAYNEQFF. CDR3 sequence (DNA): TGTGCCAGCAGTTATGTTAGCGCCTACAATGAGCAGTTCTTC.

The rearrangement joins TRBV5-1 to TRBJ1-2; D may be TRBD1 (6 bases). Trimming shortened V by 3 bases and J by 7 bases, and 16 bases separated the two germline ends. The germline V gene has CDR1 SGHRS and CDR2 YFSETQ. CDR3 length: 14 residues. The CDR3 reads CASSSTGHRSGYTF. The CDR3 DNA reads TGCGCCAGCAGCTCGACAGGACATCGGAGTGGCTACACCTTC.

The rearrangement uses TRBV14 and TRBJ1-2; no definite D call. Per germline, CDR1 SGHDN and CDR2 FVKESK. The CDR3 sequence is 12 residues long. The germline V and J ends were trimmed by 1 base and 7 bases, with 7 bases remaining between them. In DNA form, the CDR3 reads TGTGCCAGCAGCCAAGGACCAGGTGGCTACACCTTC. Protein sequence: CASSQGPGGYTF.

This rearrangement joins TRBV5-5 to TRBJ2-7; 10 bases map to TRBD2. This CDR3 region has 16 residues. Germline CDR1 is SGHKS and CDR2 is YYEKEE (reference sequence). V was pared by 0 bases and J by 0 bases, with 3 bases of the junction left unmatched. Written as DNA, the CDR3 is TGTGCCAGCAGCTTGGCGGCTAGCGGGAGCTCCTACGAGCAGTACTTC. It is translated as CASSLAASGSSYEQYF.

The CDR3 coding sequence is TGTGCCAGCATGATGGGGCTAGCGGACAATGAGCAGTTCTTC. Protein product: CASMMGLADNEQFF. The chain uses TRBV6-5 and TRBJ2-1; 7 bases agree with TRBD2. J lost 5 bases, V lost 7 bases, and 8 bases had no gene match. The CDR3 length is 14 residues. Germline CDR1 and CDR2: MNHEY and SVGAGI.